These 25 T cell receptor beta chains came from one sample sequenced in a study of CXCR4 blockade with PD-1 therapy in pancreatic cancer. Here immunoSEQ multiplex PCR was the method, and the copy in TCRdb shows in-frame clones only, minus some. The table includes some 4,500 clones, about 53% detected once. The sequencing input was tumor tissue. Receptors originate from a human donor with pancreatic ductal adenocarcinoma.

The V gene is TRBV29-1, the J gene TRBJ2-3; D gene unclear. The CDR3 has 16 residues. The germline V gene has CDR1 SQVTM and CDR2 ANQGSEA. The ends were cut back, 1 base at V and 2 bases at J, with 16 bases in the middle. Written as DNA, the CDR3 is TGCAGCGTTGAAGGGGCCCTCACCGGTACCACAGATACGCAGTATTTT. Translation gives CSVEGALTGTTDTQYF.

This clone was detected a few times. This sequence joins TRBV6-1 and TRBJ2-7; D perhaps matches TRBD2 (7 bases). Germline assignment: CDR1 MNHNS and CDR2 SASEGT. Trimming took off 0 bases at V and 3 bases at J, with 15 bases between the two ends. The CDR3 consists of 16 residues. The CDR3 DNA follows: TGTGCCAGCAGTGAAGCGGGGGGGGCAGGGTACTACGAGCAGTACTTC. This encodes CASSEAGGAGYYEQYF.

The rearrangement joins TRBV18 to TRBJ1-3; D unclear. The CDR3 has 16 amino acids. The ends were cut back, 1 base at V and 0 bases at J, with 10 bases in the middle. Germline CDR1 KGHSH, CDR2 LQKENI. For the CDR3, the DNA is TGTGCCAGCTCACCACAAGCAAAGAGCTCTGGAAACACCATATATTTT. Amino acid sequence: CASSPQAKSSGNTIYF.

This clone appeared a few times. The CDR3 spells CASSSSLIAGGNEQFF. CDR3 nucleotide sequence: TGTGCCAGCAGCTCCTCTTTAATAGCGGGAGGAAATGAGCAGTTCTTC. The rearrangement joins TRBV11-3 to TRBJ2-1; 10 bases match TRBD2. V lost 4 bases and J lost 7; bases outside the gene matches: 10. Germline V gene lookup returns CDR1 SGHNT and CDR2 YENEEA. The CDR3 runs 16 residues.

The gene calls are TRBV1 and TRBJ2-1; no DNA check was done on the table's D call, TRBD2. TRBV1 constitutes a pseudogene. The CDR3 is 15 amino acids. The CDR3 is CASSQEGGLADLEFF. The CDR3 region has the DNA TGCGCCAGCAGCCAAGAAGGGGGACTAGCGGACCTTGAGTTCTTC.

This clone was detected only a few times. CDR3 in DNA: TGTGCCAGCAGTTTCCTCCCTAGCGGGAACAATGAGCAGTTCTTC. This translates into CASSFLPSGNNEQFF. This chain links TRBV28 with TRBJ2-1, with 9 bases lining up with TRBD2. The CDR3 is 15 amino acids. Germline CDR1 reads MDHEN; CDR2 reads SYDVKM. V gave up 3 bases and J gave up 5 bases; unmatched junction bases: 5.

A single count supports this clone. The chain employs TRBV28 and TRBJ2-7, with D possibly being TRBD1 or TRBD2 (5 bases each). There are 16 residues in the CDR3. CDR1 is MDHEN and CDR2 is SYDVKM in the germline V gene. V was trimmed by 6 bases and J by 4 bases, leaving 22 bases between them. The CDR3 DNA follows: TGTGCCAGCAGCCCTTCGGGACCCAGGTTGGGGTACGAGCAGTACTTC. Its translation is CASSPSGPRLGYEQYF.

The CDR3 DNA sequence: TGTGCCAGTAGTATGAGGGGGCGCATGAAGACCCAGTACTTC. It codes for CASSMRGRMKTQYF. This sequence joins TRBV19 and TRBJ2-5; 7 nucleotides match TRBD1. CDR1 LNHDA and CDR2 SQIVND come from the germline V gene (reference sequence). The length of the CDR3 is 14 residues. Trimming removed 3 bases from V and 6 bases from J; junction bases left unmatched: 7.

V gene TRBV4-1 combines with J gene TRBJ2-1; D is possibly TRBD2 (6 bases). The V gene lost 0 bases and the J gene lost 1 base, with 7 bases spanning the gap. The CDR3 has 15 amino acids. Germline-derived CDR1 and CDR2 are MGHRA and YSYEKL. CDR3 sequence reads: CASSQDGGSYNEQFF. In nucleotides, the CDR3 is TGCGCCAGCAGCCAAGACGGGGGTTCCTACAATGAGCAGTTCTTC.

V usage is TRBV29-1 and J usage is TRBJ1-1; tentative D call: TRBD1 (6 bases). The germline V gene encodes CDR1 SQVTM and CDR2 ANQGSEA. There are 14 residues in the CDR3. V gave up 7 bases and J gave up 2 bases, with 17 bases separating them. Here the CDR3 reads CSAAQGGGNTEAFF. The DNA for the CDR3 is TGCAGCGCCGCACAGGGCGGAGGAAACACTGAAGCTTTCTTT.

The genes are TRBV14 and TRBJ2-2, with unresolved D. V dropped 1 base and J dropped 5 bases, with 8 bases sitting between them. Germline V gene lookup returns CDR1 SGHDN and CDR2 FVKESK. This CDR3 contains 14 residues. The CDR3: CASSQVRVTGELFF. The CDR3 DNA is TGTGCCAGCAGCCAAGTAAGAGTAACCGGGGAGCTGTTTTTT.

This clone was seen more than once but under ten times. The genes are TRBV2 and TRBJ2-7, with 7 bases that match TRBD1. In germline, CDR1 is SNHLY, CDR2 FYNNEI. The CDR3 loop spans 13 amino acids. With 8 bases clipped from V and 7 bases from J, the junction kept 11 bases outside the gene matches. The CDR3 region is CASSTTGFREQYF. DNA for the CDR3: TGTGCCAGCTCAACGACAGGGTTTAGGGAGCAGTACTTC.

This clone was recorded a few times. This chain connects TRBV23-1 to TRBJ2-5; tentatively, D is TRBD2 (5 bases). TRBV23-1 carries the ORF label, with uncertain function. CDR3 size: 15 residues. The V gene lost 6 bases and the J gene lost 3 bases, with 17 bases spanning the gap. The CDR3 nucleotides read TGCGCCAGCAGCCGAGAGGCCTCGGGGAAAGAGACCCAGTACTTC. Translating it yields CASSREASGKETQYF.

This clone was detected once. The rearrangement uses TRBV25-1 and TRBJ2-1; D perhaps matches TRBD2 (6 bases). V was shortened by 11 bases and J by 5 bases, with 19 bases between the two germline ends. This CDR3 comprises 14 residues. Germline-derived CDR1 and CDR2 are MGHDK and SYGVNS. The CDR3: CAHRGGKGNNEQFF. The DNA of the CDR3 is TGTGCCCACAGAGGCGGGAAAGGCAACAATGAGCAGTTCTTC.

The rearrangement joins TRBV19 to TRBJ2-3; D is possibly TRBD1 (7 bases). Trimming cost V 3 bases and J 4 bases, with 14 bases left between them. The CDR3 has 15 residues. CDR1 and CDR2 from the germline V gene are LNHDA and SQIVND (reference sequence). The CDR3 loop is CASSMGGQRADTQYF. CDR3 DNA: TGTGCCAGTAGTATGGGGGGACAGCGGGCAGATACGCAGTATTTT. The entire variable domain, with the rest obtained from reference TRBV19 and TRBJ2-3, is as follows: DGGITQSPKYLFRKEGQNVTLSCEQNLNHDAMYWYRQDPGQGLRLIYYSQIVNDFQKGDIAEGYSVSREKKESFPLTVTSAQKNPTAFYLCASSMGGQRADTQYFGPGTRLTVL.

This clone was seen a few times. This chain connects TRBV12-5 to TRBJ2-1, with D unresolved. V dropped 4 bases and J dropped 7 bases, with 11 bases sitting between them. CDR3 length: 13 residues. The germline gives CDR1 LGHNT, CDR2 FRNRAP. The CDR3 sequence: CASGSLLGNEQFF. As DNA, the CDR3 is TGTGCTAGTGGTTCCCTGCTGGGGAATGAGCAGTTCTTC.

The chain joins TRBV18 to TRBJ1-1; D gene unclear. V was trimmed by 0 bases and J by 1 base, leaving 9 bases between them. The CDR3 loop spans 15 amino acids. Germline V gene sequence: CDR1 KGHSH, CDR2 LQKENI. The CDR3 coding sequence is TGTGCCAGCTCACCACCGGGCAGGACGAACACTGAAGCTTTCTTT. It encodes CASSPPGRTNTEAFF. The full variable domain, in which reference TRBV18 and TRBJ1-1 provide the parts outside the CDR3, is NAGVMQNPRHLVRRRGQEARLRCSPMKGHSHVYWYRQLPEEGLKFMVYLQKENIIDESGMPKERFSAEFPKEGPSILRIQQVVRGDSAAYFCASSPPGRTNTEAFFGQGTRLTVV.

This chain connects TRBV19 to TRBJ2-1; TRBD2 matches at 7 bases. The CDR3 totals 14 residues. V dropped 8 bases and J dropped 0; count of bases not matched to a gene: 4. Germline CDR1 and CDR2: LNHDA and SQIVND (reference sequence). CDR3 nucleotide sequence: TGTGCCAGTGGGCAGCGGGACTCCTACAATGAGCAGTTCTTC. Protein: CASGQRDSYNEQFF.

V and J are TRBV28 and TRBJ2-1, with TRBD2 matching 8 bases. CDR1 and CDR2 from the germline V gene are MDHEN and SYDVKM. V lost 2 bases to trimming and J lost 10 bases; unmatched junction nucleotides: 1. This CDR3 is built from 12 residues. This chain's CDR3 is CASSLAGGEQFF. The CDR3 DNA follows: TGTGCCAGCAGTTTAGCGGGAGGCGAGCAGTTCTTC.

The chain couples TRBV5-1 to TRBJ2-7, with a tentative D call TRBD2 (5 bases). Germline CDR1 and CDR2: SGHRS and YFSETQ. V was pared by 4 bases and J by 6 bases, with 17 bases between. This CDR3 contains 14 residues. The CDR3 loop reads CASSLIFGGGEQYF. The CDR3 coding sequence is TGCGCCAGCAGCCTGATATTTGGAGGAGGCGAGCAGTACTTC.

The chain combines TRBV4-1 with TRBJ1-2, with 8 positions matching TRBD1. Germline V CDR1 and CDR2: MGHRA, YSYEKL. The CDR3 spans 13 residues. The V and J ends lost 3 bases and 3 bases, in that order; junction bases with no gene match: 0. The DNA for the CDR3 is TGCGCCAGCAGCCAGGACAGGGACTATGGCTACACCTTC. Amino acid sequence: CASSQDRDYGYTF.

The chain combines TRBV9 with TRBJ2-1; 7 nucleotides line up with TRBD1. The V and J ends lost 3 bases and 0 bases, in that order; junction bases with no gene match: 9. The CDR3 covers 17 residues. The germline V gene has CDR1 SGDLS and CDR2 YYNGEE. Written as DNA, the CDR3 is TGTGCCAGCAGCGCTACCCCACAGGGGCCCTCCTACAATGAGCAGTTCTTC. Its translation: CASSATPQGPSYNEQFF.

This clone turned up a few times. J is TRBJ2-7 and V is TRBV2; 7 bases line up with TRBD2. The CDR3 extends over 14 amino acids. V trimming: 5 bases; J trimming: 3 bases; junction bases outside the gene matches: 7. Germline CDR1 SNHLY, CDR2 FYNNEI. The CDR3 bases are TGTGCCAGCAGTTCGTCGGGAGGAGGCTACGAGCAGTACTTC. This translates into CASSSSGGGYEQYF.

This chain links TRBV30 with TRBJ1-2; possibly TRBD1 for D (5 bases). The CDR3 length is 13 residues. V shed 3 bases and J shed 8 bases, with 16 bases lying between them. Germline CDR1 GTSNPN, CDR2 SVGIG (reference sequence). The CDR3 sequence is CAWSQGTARGYTF. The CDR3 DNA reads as TGTGCCTGGAGCCAAGGGACCGCACGGGGCTACACCTTC.

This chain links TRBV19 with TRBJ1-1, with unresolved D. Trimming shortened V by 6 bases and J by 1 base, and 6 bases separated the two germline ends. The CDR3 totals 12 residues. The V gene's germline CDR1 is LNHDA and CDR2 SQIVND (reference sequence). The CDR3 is CASRDPNTEAFF. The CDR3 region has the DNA TGTGCCAGTAGAGACCCGAACACTGAAGCTTTCTTT.